This paragraph reports one T cell receptor beta chain. It lacks a known antigen. Per-base quality was not reported, and no clone a single base away is much larger than it. Cut back by 5 bases and 0 bases, the V and J ends lie 11 bases apart. Via the germline V gene, CDR1 is SGHTA and CDR2 FQGTGA. Including the terminal cysteine and phenylalanine, the CDR3 comprises 15 residues. Just CDR3 DNA is preserved here, 45 bases in frame from base 1. This record belongs to a study of shared clonotypes between healthy human individuals (dated by TCRdb to the early 2020s). In the study overall: A few men and two women, aged 18 to 49 years, made up the cohort. Per donor, three plates each were used for CD4 naive and CD4 memory, two for CD8 naive, and one for CD8 memory. The study deeply sequenced blood TCR repertoires of five healthy adults to estimate repertoire size and the extent of clonotype sharing between individuals. To increase sequencing depth and limit assay-specific biases, different laboratories used diverse techniques to prepare libraries and sequence TCR repertoires. Between about 0.94 and 8.9 billion PBMCs per donor were obtained by leukapheresis.

The investigation overall reported the following: Rarefaction of sorted-subset datasets indicated incomplete sequencing despite the large sequencing depth. Naive subsets generally had larger estimated clonotype richness than memory subsets did. Sampling was limited to blood, and TCR repertoires in tissue likely differ from TCR repertoires in blood. Compared with non-shared clonotypes, the clonotypes found in all four sorted-subset donors had higher generation probabilities. Pairwise subsampling led to the expectation that sequencing depth would affect the degree of clonotype sharing among donors. Sharing across several donors was observed for around 4.8% of naive CD4, less than 4% of naive CD8, 2% to 2.5% of memory CD4, and about 0.39% of memory CD8 clonotypes. Because the study included a small number of donors, the genetic and exposure-history diversity represented was limited.

TCR CDR3 regions were amplified from genomic DNA by multiplex PCR using the deep immunoSEQ assay. Genomic DNA extracted from each cell subset was distributed evenly over all wells of several immunoSEQ 96-well plates, and each plate served as one replicate. Each replicate PCR for sorted subsets received 200 ng genomic DNA, equal to roughly 33,000 T cell genomes. Purified libraries were measured with a Qubit 3.0 fluorometer, size-checked on a Bioanalyzer 2100, and measured again with the KAPA Library Quantification kit. Every immunoSEQ 96-well plate was sequenced on a dedicated single-read 150-cycle Illumina NextSeq 550 flow cell. The study's own analysis went as follows. Because the immunoSEQ output held only junctional sequences and lacked quality scores, the filtering could not match the filtering applied to full-length reads. Sequences were annotated with PyIR, a Python wrapper for IgBLAST v1.9, and V/J genes and CDR3 were assigned using IMGT germline references. Reads were removed for weak V/J assignments (E-value above 1e-6), missing CDR3, stop codons, out-of-frame junctions, or ambiguous translated residues. V3J clonotypes were defined by identical inferred V gene, J gene, and CDR3 amino acid sequence. To compute the percentage overlap between repertoires, the number of shared unique clonotypes was divided by the size of the smaller repertoire. Richness of each repertoire was evaluated using RTK rarefaction, the Chao1 estimator, and Recon v2.1 estimates of unobserved clonotypes. Generation probabilities were computed with OLGA for all TCRbeta clonotypes obtained by the gDNA method from a handful of donors. TCRdb's version of the immuneACCESS table is confined to in-frame rearrangements and falls short of the full clone set. An unresolved V gene accounts for under half of the shortfall where checked; the remainder is of unknown origin. V and J calls and clone size are those listed in that table; D and trimming were worked out from the DNA. In this sample the table shows some 550,000 clones, roughly 97% of which occur a single time. The top ten clones comprise approximately 0.057% of the sample.

Donors were healthy HIV-negative adults with no recently reported acute infections or vaccinations. Every donor was a Caucasian adult living in Nashville, Tennessee, USA. CD4+ T cells were enriched by magnetic negative selection; naive cells were then positively selected on CD45RA, and the negative fraction formed the memory subset. After blood collection by leukapheresis, PBMCs were isolated using Ficoll-Histopaque density gradient centrifugation and then cryopreserved in the vapor phase of liquid nitrogen. Analytical flow cytometry was used to check the purity and quantity of each magnetically sorted T cell population. Genomic DNA was isolated from each sorted fraction and quantified by UV absorbance on a Nanodrop 2000c.

This sequence was found in a woman under 40 in good health. Sequencing used naive CD4+ T cells sorted from blood. Per the publication, the cell subset or site label means: CD45RA+ positively selected. In this chain, TRBV7-3 is recombined with TRBJ1-3; the D gene is perhaps TRBD1, on 5 matching bases. The CDR3 has the sequence CASSEQATSGNTIYF. The DNA sequence reads TGTGCCAGCAGCGAACAGGCGACCTCTGGAAACACCATATATTTT.